This is a list of T cell receptor beta chains from one sample in a study of human T cells and chemical hapten exposure. TCRdb reprocessed the RACE reads with MiXCR, giving one entry per CDR3 protein. The repertoire has 100,000 or so distinct CDR3 sequences, under 35% of them found once; the top ten carry 2.5% to 3.5%. Here the sequenced sample was whole blood, taken in connection with sensitization to the hapten diphenylcyclopropenone (DPC). The receptors come from a middle-aged man with alopecia areata. Some clones in this sample may be carry-over from other donors' samples. Each CDR3 is given with its conserved first and last residue. The D gene is left open where the match is weak. Clone size is not always given. Where it is, it says once, few, many or a class for expanded clones.

clone size	V gene	J gene	D gene	CDR3 DNA	CDR3 protein
few	TRBV29-1	TRBJ2-1	-	TGCAGCGCGGGCCGCGGGGAGATCGCCTACAATGAGCAGTTCTTC	CSAGRGEIAYNEQFF
once	TRBV29-1	TRBJ2-1	TRBD1	TGCAGCGTCGCTGCCGGGACAGGGGAAGGGAGGCAGTTCTTC	CSVAAGTGEGRQFF
-	TRBV7-2	TRBJ2-7	TRBD1	TGTGCCAGCACTGCAGGGGGCCCCTACGGGGAGCAGTACTTC	CASTAGGPYGEQYF
-	TRBV7-2	TRBJ2-1	-	TGTGCCAGCAGCTTCGGGGTCGGAGGGGATGAGCAGTTCTTC	CASSFGVGGDEQFF
-	TRBV6-5	TRBJ1-5	TRBD1	TGTGCCAGCAGTTACTCACCTCCCGGGACAGCCTTCAATCAGCCCCAGCATTTT	CASSYSPPGTAFNQPQHF
-	TRBV10-3	TRBJ2-5	TRBD2	TGTGCCATCAGTGAAGTCTCTAGCGGTTGTTCGGAGACCCAGTACTTC	CAISEVSSGCSETQYF
-	TRBV29-1	TRBJ2-3	-	TGCAGCGTTGAAGAACGGGACTTCTCAAATACGCAGTATTTT	CSVEERDFSNTQYF
few	TRBV27	TRBJ2-7	TRBD1	TGTGCCAGCAGCCAAAGGGGGCAGGGGTCCTACGAGCAGTACTTC	CASSQRGQGSYEQYF
-	TRBV25-1	TRBJ2-5	-	TGTGCCAGCAGTGAAACGACAGGGAGGGGAGAGACCCAGTACTTC	CASSETTGRGETQYF
-	TRBV5-1	TRBJ2-3	-	TGCGCCAGCAGAAATGATGCAGGGGGCACAGATACGCAGTATTTT	CASRNDAGGTDTQYF
-	TRBV29-1	TRBJ2-7	TRBD2	TGCAGCGTTGCCACTAGCGGGATTAACAACGAGCAGTACTTC	CSVATSGINNEQYF
few	TRBV20-1	TRBJ2-1	-	TGCAGTGCTAGAGATACCGGGAATGAGCAGTTCTTC	CSARDTGNEQFF
-	TRBV4-3	TRBJ2-6	-	TGCGCCAGCAGCCAATCTGGCAGGGGATTTAGCGGGGCCAACGTCCTGACTTTC	CASSQSGRGFSGANVLTF
few	TRBV20-1	TRBJ1-3	-	TGCAGTGCTGCGACAGGCCGCTATGGAAACACCATATATTTT	CSAATGRYGNTIYF
-	TRBV29-1	TRBJ2-7	TRBD2	TGCAGCGTTGCCCCTAGCGGGCGAGCCTACGAGCAGTACTTC	CSVAPSGRAYEQYF
-	TRBV20-1	TRBJ1-3	TRBD1	TGCAGTGCTAGTGGAGGATCGGGACAGAAATCTGGAAACACCATATATTTT	CSASGGSGQKSGNTIYF
-	TRBV5-1	TRBJ2-5	-	TGCGCCAGCTGCAGGGAAGGAGGGCCGGGAGAGACCCAGTACTTC	CASCREGGPGETQYF
few	TRBV5-1	TRBJ1-2	-	TGCGCCAGCAGCTTAAATTTCGCTAACTATGGCTACACCTTC	CASSLNFANYGYTF
few	TRBV13	TRBJ1-4	-	TGTGCCAGCAGCTTAGGCCTGGGCAGCGAAAAACTGTTTTTT	CASSLGLGSEKLFF
few	TRBV12-3/TRBV12-4	TRBJ1-4	-	TGTGCCAGCAGTTGGGGTACAGGGAATGAAAAACTGTTTTTT	CASSWGTGNEKLFF
-	TRBV7-6	TRBJ2-7	TRBD2	TGTGCCAGCAGCTTAACACCACTAGCGGGAGGGCCCGGGTACGAGCAGTACTTC	CASSLTPLAGGPGYEQYF
few	TRBV3-1	TRBJ2-7	TRBD1	TGTGCCAGCAGCCTTACAGGGGCCCCGGGGGAGCAGTACTTC	CASSLTGAPGEQYF
few	TRBV9	TRBJ2-7	-	TGTGCCAGCAGCGTAGCTACGGAGGGGACATTCGAGCAGTACTTC	CASSVATEGTFEQYF
-	TRBV4-2	TRBJ2-5	TRBD2	TGTGCCAGCAGCCACGGAGGGGGACTAGCGGGCCCGGCGGGAACCCAGTACTTC	CASSHGGGLAGPAGTQYF
few	TRBV6-2/TRBV6-3	TRBJ2-7	-	TGTGCCAGCACTCTTGGACGGGGGAGAACCCCCTACGAGCAGTACTTC	CASTLGRGRTPYEQYF
-	TRBV2	TRBJ1-1	-	TGTGCCAGCAGGGGTGTGGGGTATACTGAAGCTTTCTTT	CASRGVGYTEAFF
-	TRBV12-3/TRBV12-4	TRBJ2-1	-	TGTGCCAGCAGTAGGGGGACATTTGATGAGCAGTTCTTC	CASSRGTFDEQFF
-	TRBV20-1	TRBJ1-1	-	TGCAGTGCCCAAAGAACAAGGAACACTGAAGCTTTCTTT	CSAQRTRNTEAFF
few	TRBV6-4	TRBJ1-5	-	TGTGCCAGCAGTGAGGAAGAAAATCAGCCCCAGCATTTT	CASSEEENQPQHF
-	TRBV11-2	TRBJ2-5	TRBD1	TGTGCCAGCAGCTTAGGAGAGACAGGGGGAGTAGAGACCCAGTACTTC	CASSLGETGGVETQYF
-	TRBV28	TRBJ1-2	TRBD1	TGTGCCAGCAGTGCAGGGGGAATCTATGGCTACACCTTC	CASSAGGIYGYTF
-	TRBV30	TRBJ2-3	TRBD2	TGTGCCTGGAGTGCAGCGGGAGAGCGAACGCAGTATTTT	CAWSAAGERTQYF
few	TRBV6-1	TRBJ1-4	-	TGTGCCAGCAGTGAATCTCTGACTAATGAAAAACTGTTTTTT	CASSESLTNEKLFF
-	TRBV28	TRBJ2-5	TRBD2	TGTGCCAGCAGCCCACCGACTAGCGGGAGGCAAGAGACCCAGTACTTC	CASSPPTSGRQETQYF
few	TRBV10-3	TRBJ2-1	-	TGTGCCATCACGGACGTCAATGAGCAGTTCTTC	CAITDVNEQFF
few	TRBV4-2	TRBJ2-3	-	TGTGCCAGCAGCCCGCCTAGGAGGCCAGATACGCAGTATTTT	CASSPPRRPDTQYF
few	TRBV2	TRBJ2-1	TRBD2	TGTGCCAGCAGCGGGAGGGAACTAGCGGTGAGCTCCTACAATGAGCAGTTCTTC	CASSGRELAVSSYNEQFF
few	TRBV5-1	TRBJ2-1	TRBD2	TGCGCCAGCAGCCCGGGACTAGCGGGCAGGGTTGAGCAGTTCTTC	CASSPGLAGRVEQFF
few	TRBV20-1	TRBJ2-1	-	TGCAGTGCTAGACTGAACAATGAGCAGTTCTTC	CSARLNNEQFF
-	TRBV28	TRBJ1-1	-	TGTGCCAGCAGTTTTTGGAACACTGAAGCTTTCTTT	CASSFWNTEAFF